The T cell receptor beta chain described here comes from a study of blood T cell repertoires in COVID-19. Study-level background: Acute and convalescent COVID-19 samples came from the United States, Italy and Spain. In each case, the material was cDNA or gDNA derived from T cells, B-cell-depleted T cells, or PBMCs.

In the source study's methods: How many nucleated cells were present was estimated from reference gene primer amplification. Method: immunoSEQ multiplex PCR; TCRdb's copy keeps in-frame clones and lacks some. V and J calls and clone size come straight from that table; D and trimming were deduced from the DNA. Of a few hundred thousand clones listed, around four fifths are singletons. The V and J ends lost 1 base and 7 bases, in that order; junction bases with no gene match: 4. Germline values: CDR1 SGHRS, CDR2 YFSETQ. The CDR3 runs 14 residues. The clonotype comes from a woman aged 45-59 years with active or convalescent COVID-19. The gene calls are TRBV5-1 and TRBJ2-5, with 10 bases matching TRBD2. Input material: peripheral blood. The CDR3 DNA reads as TGCGCCAGCAGCTTGACTAGCGGGGATGTGACCCAGTACTTC. This translates into CASSLTSGDVTQYF.